The entry below gives a single T cell receptor (beta chain) sequence along with its context. This specimen comes from a study of blood T cell repertoires in COVID-19. Using immunoSEQ multiplex PCR, the repertoire was profiled, and TCRdb retains in-frame clones only, with some absent. The table lists 200,000 to 250,000 clones, 80% to 90% of them singletons, with 3% to 4% in the top ten. The V end was cut by 7 bases, the J end by 0 bases, with 13 bases between. CDR3 length: 15 residues. Germline CDR1 is SGHTA and CDR2 is FQGNSA. The chain joins TRBV7-2 to TRBJ2-1, with D hard to call. This clonotype was sampled from a woman in her forties with acute COVID-19. The sequencing sample was made of PBMCs or T cells enriched from blood (not recorded which). As DNA, the CDR3 is TGTGCCAGCATAAGGCAGGCGAGCTCCTACAATGAGCAGTTCTTC. It codes for CASIRQASSYNEQFF.